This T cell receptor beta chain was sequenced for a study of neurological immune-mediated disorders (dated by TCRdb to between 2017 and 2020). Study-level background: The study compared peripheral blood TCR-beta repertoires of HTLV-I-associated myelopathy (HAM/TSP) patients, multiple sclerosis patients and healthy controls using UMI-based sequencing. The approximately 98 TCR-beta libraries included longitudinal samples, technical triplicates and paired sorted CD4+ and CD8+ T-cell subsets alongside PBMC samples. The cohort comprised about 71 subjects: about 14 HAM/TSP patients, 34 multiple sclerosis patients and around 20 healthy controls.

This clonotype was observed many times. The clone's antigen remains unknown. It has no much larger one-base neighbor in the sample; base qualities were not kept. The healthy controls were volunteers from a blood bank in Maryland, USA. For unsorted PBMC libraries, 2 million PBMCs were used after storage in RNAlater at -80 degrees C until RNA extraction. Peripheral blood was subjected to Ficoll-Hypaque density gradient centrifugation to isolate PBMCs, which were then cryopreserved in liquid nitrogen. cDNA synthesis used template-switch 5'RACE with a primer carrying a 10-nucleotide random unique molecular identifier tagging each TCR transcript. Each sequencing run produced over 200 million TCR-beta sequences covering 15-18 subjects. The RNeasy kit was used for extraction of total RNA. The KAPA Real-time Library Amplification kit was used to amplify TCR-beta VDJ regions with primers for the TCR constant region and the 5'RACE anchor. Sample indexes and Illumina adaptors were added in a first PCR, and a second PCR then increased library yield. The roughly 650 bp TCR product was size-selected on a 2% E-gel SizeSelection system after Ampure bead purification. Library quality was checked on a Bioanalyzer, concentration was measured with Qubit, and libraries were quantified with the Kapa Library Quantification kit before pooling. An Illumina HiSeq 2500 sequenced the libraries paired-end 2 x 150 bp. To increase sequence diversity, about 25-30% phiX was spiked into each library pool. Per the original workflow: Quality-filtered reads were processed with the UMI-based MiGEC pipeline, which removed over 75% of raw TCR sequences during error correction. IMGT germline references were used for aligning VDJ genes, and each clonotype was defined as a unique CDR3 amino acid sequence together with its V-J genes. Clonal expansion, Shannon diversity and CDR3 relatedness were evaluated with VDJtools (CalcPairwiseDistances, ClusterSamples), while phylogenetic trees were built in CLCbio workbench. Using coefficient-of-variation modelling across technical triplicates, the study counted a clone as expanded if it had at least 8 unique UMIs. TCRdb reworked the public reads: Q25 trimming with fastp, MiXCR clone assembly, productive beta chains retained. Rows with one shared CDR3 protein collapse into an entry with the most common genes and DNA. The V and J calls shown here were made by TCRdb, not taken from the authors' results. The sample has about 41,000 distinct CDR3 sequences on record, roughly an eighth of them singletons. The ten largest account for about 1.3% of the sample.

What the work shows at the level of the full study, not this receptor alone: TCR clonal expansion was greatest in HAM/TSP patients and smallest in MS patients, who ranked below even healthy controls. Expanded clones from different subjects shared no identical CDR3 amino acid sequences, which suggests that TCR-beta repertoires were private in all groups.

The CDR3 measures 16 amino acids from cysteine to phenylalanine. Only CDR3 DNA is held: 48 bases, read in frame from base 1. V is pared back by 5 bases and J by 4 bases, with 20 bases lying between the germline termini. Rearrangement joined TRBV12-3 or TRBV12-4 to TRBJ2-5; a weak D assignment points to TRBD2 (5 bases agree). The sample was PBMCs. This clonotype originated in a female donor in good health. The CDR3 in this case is CASSLRGPLRGETQYF. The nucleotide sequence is TGTGCCAGCAGTCTCCGGGGTCCCCTTCGAGGAGAGACCCAGTACTTC.